These T cell receptor beta chains were read from a single sample in a study of blood T cell repertoires in COVID-19. Sequencing was performed with immunoSEQ multiplex PCR; in TCRdb, only in-frame clones are kept and a portion is missing. The repertoire has some 210,000 clones, over 70% of them found once; the top ten carry roughly 2.9%. The source material was peripheral blood. These receptor sequences come from a man between 50 and 59 years old with active or convalescent COVID-19. Each CDR3 is given with its conserved first and last residue. The order of the fields is CDR3 length, D gene, clone size, J gene, V gene, CDR3 protein, CDR3 DNA. The D gene is left open where the match is weak. Not all rows give a size; the values are once, few, many and, for expanded clones, a class.

CDR3 length: 15; D gene: .; clone size: few; J gene: TRBJ1-6; V gene: TRBV19; CDR3 protein: CASSIRSSYNSPLHF; CDR3 DNA: TGTGCCAGTAGTATACGGAGCTCCTATAATTCACCCCTCCACTTT
CDR3 length: 15; D gene: TRBD2; clone size: once; J gene: TRBJ2-7; V gene: TRBV28; CDR3 protein: CASTFLSGRAYEQYF; CDR3 DNA: TGTGCCAGCACCTTCTTGAGCGGGAGGGCCTATGAGCAGTACTTC
CDR3 length: 13; D gene: .; clone size: .; J gene: TRBJ2-5; V gene: TRBV7-7; CDR3 protein: CASSLRNRETQYF; CDR3 DNA: TGTGCTAGCAGCTTACGTAACAGGGAGACCCAGTACTTC
CDR3 length: 17; D gene: .; clone size: .; J gene: TRBJ1-5; V gene: TRBV19; CDR3 protein: CASSRVTGFSSNQPQHF; CDR3 DNA: TGTGCCAGTAGTAGGGTAACAGGGTTCAGCAGCAATCAGCCCCAGCATTTT
CDR3 length: 13; D gene: .; clone size: few; J gene: TRBJ1-1; V gene: TRBV18; CDR3 protein: CASSPNMNTEAFF; CDR3 DNA: TGTGCCAGCTCACCTAACATGAACACTGAAGCTTTCTTT
CDR3 length: 16; D gene: TRBD2; clone size: once; J gene: TRBJ2-3; V gene: TRBV11-2; CDR3 protein: CASSFQAGVGTDTQYF; CDR3 DNA: TGTGCCAGCAGCTTCCAAGCGGGAGTTGGCACAGATACGCAGTATTTT
CDR3 length: 13; D gene: .; clone size: .; J gene: TRBJ2-7; V gene: TRBV10-1; CDR3 protein: CASRPSGGNEQYF; CDR3 DNA: TGCGCCAGCAGGCCGTCCGGGGGAAACGAGCAGTACTTC
CDR3 length: 15; D gene: TRBD1; clone size: .; J gene: TRBJ2-2; V gene: TRBV19; CDR3 protein: CASRRTGGETGELFF; CDR3 DNA: TGTGCCAGTAGACGGACAGGGGGCGAGACCGGGGAGCTGTTTTTT
CDR3 length: 17; D gene: TRBD2; clone size: .; J gene: TRBJ2-3; V gene: TRBV24-1; CDR3 protein: CATSGSGLAGFTDTQYF; CDR3 DNA: TGTGCCACCAGTGGATCAGGACTAGCGGGGTTCACAGATACGCAGTATTTT
CDR3 length: 11; D gene: .; clone size: .; J gene: TRBJ1-1; V gene: TRBV6-5; CDR3 protein: CASGDNTEAFF; CDR3 DNA: TGTGCCAGCGGAGATAACACTGAAGCTTTCTTT
CDR3 length: 16; D gene: TRBD1; clone size: .; J gene: TRBJ1-2; V gene: TRBV28; CDR3 protein: CASSLGVGTGSYGYTF; CDR3 DNA: TGTGCCAGCAGCTTGGGGGTTGGGACAGGGAGCTATGGCTACACCTTC
CDR3 length: 15; D gene: TRBD1; clone size: once; J gene: TRBJ2-3; V gene: TRBV11-2; CDR3 protein: CASSQDRVNTDTQYF; CDR3 DNA: TGTGCCAGCAGTCAGGACAGGGTGAACACAGATACGCAGTATTTT
CDR3 length: 15; D gene: .; clone size: few; J gene: TRBJ1-4; V gene: TRBV29-1; CDR3 protein: CSVEDANGGGEKLFF; CDR3 DNA: TGCAGCGTTGAAGATGCGAACGGCGGGGGTGAAAAACTGTTTTTT
CDR3 length: 16; D gene: TRBD1; clone size: once; J gene: TRBJ2-5; V gene: TRBV7-8; CDR3 protein: CASSHRDRGRGETQYF; CDR3 DNA: TGTGCCAGCAGCCACCGGGACAGGGGGAGGGGAGAGACCCAGTACTTC
CDR3 length: 14; D gene: TRBD1; clone size: once; J gene: TRBJ2-7; V gene: TRBV25-1; CDR3 protein: CASSEITGGGEQYF; CDR3 DNA: TGTGCCAGCAGTGAAATTACAGGGGGTGGGGAGCAGTACTTC
CDR3 length: 16; D gene: TRBD2; clone size: .; J gene: TRBJ2-3; V gene: TRBV5-1; CDR3 protein: CASSPGGETSTDTQYF; CDR3 DNA: TGCGCCAGCAGCCCGGGAGGGGAAACTAGCACAGATACGCAGTATTTT
CDR3 length: 15; D gene: TRBD2; clone size: .; J gene: TRBJ2-5; V gene: TRBV11-2; CDR3 protein: CASSLDGTSQETQYF; CDR3 DNA: TGTGCCAGCAGCTTAGATGGGACTAGTCAAGAGACCCAGTACTTC
CDR3 length: 13; D gene: .; clone size: .; J gene: TRBJ1-1; V gene: TRBV7-9; CDR3 protein: CASSLRRDTEAFF; CDR3 DNA: TGTGCCAGCAGCTTACGGAGGGACACTGAAGCTTTCTTT
CDR3 length: 13; D gene: TRBD1; clone size: .; J gene: TRBJ1-1; V gene: TRBV30; CDR3 protein: CAWRKGQDTEAFF; CDR3 DNA: TGTGCCTGGAGGAAGGGACAGGACACTGAAGCTTTCTTT
CDR3 length: 17; D gene: .; clone size: .; J gene: TRBJ2-4; V gene: TRBV14; CDR3 protein: CASSQDWGRAAKNIQYF; CDR3 DNA: TGTGCCAGCAGCCAAGATTGGGGCAGGGCAGCCAAAAACATTCAGTACTTC
CDR3 length: 14; D gene: TRBD1; clone size: .; J gene: TRBJ1-4; V gene: TRBV19; CDR3 protein: CASSIHRGDEKLFF; CDR3 DNA: TGTGCCAGTAGTATTCACAGGGGTGATGAAAAACTGTTTTTT
CDR3 length: 15; D gene: TRBD2; clone size: .; J gene: TRBJ2-1; V gene: TRBV7-2; CDR3 protein: CASSPRLAGQNEQFF; CDR3 DNA: TGTGCCAGCAGCCCCAGACTAGCGGGACAGAATGAGCAGTTCTTC
CDR3 length: 15; D gene: TRBD1; clone size: .; J gene: TRBJ1-3; V gene: TRBV25-1; CDR3 protein: CASSEYNRGSNTIYF; CDR3 DNA: TGTGCCAGCAGTGAATACAACAGGGGTAGCAACACCATATATTTT
CDR3 length: 15; D gene: .; clone size: .; J gene: TRBJ1-1; V gene: TRBV6-5; CDR3 protein: CASSYSGGGSREAFF; CDR3 DNA: TGTGCCAGCAGTTACTCGGGTGGAGGCAGTCGTGAAGCTTTCTTT
CDR3 length: 13; D gene: .; clone size: .; J gene: TRBJ1-2; V gene: TRBV5-6; CDR3 protein: CASSLPGNYGYTF; CDR3 DNA: TGTGCCAGCAGCCTCCCGGGAAACTATGGCTACACCTTC
CDR3 length: 15; D gene: TRBD2; clone size: .; J gene: TRBJ2-1; V gene: TRBV14; CDR3 protein: CASSQGLAGVNEQFF; CDR3 DNA: TGTGCCAGCAGCCAAGGACTAGCGGGAGTAAATGAGCAGTTCTTC
CDR3 length: 12; D gene: .; clone size: .; J gene: TRBJ1-2; V gene: TRBV9; CDR3 protein: CASSVEGYGYTF; CDR3 DNA: TGTGCCAGCAGCGTCGAGGGTTATGGCTACACCTTC
CDR3 length: 18; D gene: .; clone size: .; J gene: TRBJ2-1; V gene: TRBV7-9; CDR3 protein: CASSFLTWVADSYNEQFF; CDR3 DNA: TGTGCCAGCAGCTTCCTGACTTGGGTAGCGGACTCCTACAATGAGCAGTTCTTC
CDR3 length: 18; D gene: TRBD2; clone size: .; J gene: TRBJ2-1; V gene: TRBV7-8; CDR3 protein: CASSPRRLAGPSYNEQFF; CDR3 DNA: TGTGCCAGCAGCCCCCGGCGGCTAGCGGGCCCTTCCTACAATGAGCAGTTCTTC
CDR3 length: 13; D gene: .; clone size: once; J gene: TRBJ1-1; V gene: TRBV6-1; CDR3 protein: CASSERRNTEAFF; CDR3 DNA: TGTGCCAGCAGTGAACGTAGGAACACTGAAGCTTTCTTT
CDR3 length: 15; D gene: .; clone size: once; J gene: TRBJ2-2; V gene: TRBV5-1; CDR3 protein: CASSSSLGGAGELFF; CDR3 DNA: TGCGCCAGCAGCTCGTCGTTAGGGGGGGCCGGGGAGCTGTTTTTT
CDR3 length: 16; D gene: TRBD2; clone size: .; J gene: TRBJ2-5; V gene: TRBV6-2/TRBV6-3; CDR3 protein: CASSYIQREGKETQYF; CDR3 DNA: TGTGCCAGCAGTTACATACAGCGGGAGGGAAAAGAGACCCAGTACTTC
CDR3 length: 14; D gene: TRBD1; clone size: once; J gene: TRBJ1-2; V gene: TRBV13; CDR3 protein: CASSLAEGADGYTF; CDR3 DNA: TGTGCCAGCAGCTTAGCCGAGGGGGCAGATGGCTACACCTTC
CDR3 length: 16; D gene: TRBD1; clone size: once; J gene: TRBJ2-7; V gene: TRBV11-2; CDR3 protein: CASSLGWTGKTYEQYF; CDR3 DNA: TGTGCCAGCAGCTTAGGGTGGACAGGGAAAACCTACGAGCAGTACTTC
CDR3 length: 13; D gene: .; clone size: few; J gene: TRBJ2-5; V gene: TRBV6-5; CDR3 protein: CASTGHGEQTQYF; CDR3 DNA: TGTGCCAGCACAGGCCACGGGGAGCAAACCCAGTACTTC
CDR3 length: 15; D gene: .; clone size: .; J gene: TRBJ2-3; V gene: TRBV5-4; CDR3 protein: CASSLGGGSTDTQYF; CDR3 DNA: TGTGCCAGCAGCTTGGGGGGGGGCTCCACAGATACGCAGTATTTT
CDR3 length: 16; D gene: TRBD2; clone size: .; J gene: TRBJ2-1; V gene: TRBV5-1; CDR3 protein: CASSLSGGSSYNEQFF; CDR3 DNA: TGCGCCAGCAGCCTGTCGGGGGGGAGCTCCTACAATGAGCAGTTCTTC
CDR3 length: 12; D gene: TRBD1; clone size: .; J gene: TRBJ1-2; V gene: TRBV19; CDR3 protein: CASTTGAYGYTF; CDR3 DNA: TGTGCCAGCACGACAGGGGCCTATGGCTACACCTTC
CDR3 length: 13; D gene: .; clone size: .; J gene: TRBJ1-1; V gene: TRBV19; CDR3 protein: CASSTRHNTEAFF; CDR3 DNA: TGTGCCAGTAGTACACGACACAACACTGAAGCTTTCTTT
CDR3 length: 16; D gene: TRBD2; clone size: .; J gene: TRBJ2-2; V gene: TRBV9; CDR3 protein: CASSTLSGGLPGELFF; CDR3 DNA: TGTGCCAGCAGCACCCTTAGCGGGGGGCTCCCCGGGGAGCTGTTTTTT
CDR3 length: 16; D gene: .; clone size: .; J gene: TRBJ1-1; V gene: TRBV27; CDR3 protein: CASSLTVTGTSIEAFF; CDR3 DNA: TGTGCCAGCAGCCTAACCGTAACCGGGACTTCGATTGAAGCTTTCTTT
CDR3 length: 19; D gene: TRBD1; clone size: .; J gene: TRBJ1-2; V gene: TRBV19; CDR3 protein: CASTHRRRSEGAAYYGYTF; CDR3 DNA: TGTGCCAGTACCCATAGGAGGAGGTCAGAGGGGGCGGCCTACTATGGCTACACCTTC
CDR3 length: 15; D gene: .; clone size: .; J gene: TRBJ2-7; V gene: TRBV19; CDR3 protein: CASKEARQEASGQYF; CDR3 DNA: TGTGCCAGTAAGGAGGCGCGGCAGGAAGCCTCCGGGCAGTACTTC
CDR3 length: 13; D gene: .; clone size: .; J gene: TRBJ1-1; V gene: TRBV18; CDR3 protein: CASSPQTALEAFF; CDR3 DNA: TGTGCCAGCTCACCACAGACAGCCCTTGAGGCTTTCTTT
CDR3 length: 15; D gene: TRBD1; clone size: .; J gene: TRBJ1-2; V gene: TRBV6-4; CDR3 protein: CASTRDRKTNYGYTF; CDR3 DNA: TGTGCCAGCACCAGGGACAGGAAGACTAACTATGGCTACACCTTC
CDR3 length: 15; D gene: TRBD1; clone size: .; J gene: TRBJ2-3; V gene: TRBV5-1; CDR3 protein: CASKRDRGRTDTQYF; CDR3 DNA: TGCGCCAGCAAGAGGGACAGGGGGCGGACAGATACGCAGTATTTT
CDR3 length: 14; D gene: .; clone size: .; J gene: TRBJ1-5; V gene: TRBV27; CDR3 protein: CASRKYGGDQPQHF; CDR3 DNA: TGTGCCAGCAGGAAGTACGGGGGGGACCAGCCCCAGCATTTT
CDR3 length: 11; D gene: TRBD1; clone size: once; J gene: TRBJ2-7; V gene: TRBV11-2; CDR3 protein: CASEGAYEQYF; CDR3 DNA: TGTGCCAGCGAGGGGGCTTACGAGCAGTACTTC
CDR3 length: 14; D gene: .; clone size: few; J gene: TRBJ2-2; V gene: TRBV5-6; CDR3 protein: CASSVTRNTGELFF; CDR3 DNA: TGTGCCAGCAGCGTTACACGGAACACCGGGGAGCTGTTTTTT